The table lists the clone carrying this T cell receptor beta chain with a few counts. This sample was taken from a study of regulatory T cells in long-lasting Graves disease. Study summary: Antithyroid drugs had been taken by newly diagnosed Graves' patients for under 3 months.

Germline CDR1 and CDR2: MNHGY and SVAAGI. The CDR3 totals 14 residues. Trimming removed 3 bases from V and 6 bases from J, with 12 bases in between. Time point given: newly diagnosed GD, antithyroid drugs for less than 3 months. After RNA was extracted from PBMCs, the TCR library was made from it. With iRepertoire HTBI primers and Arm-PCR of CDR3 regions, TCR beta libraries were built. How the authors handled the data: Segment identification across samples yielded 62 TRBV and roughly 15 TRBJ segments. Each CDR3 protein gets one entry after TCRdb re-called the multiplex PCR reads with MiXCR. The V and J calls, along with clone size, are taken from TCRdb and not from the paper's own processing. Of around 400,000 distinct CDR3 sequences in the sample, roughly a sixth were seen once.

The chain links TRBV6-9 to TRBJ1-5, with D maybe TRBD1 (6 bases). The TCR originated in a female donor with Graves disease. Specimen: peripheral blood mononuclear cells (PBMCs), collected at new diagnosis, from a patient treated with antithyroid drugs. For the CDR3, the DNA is TGTGCCAGCAGTTACTCAGGGGCTGGTCAGCCCCAGCATTTT. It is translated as CASSYSGAGQPQHF.